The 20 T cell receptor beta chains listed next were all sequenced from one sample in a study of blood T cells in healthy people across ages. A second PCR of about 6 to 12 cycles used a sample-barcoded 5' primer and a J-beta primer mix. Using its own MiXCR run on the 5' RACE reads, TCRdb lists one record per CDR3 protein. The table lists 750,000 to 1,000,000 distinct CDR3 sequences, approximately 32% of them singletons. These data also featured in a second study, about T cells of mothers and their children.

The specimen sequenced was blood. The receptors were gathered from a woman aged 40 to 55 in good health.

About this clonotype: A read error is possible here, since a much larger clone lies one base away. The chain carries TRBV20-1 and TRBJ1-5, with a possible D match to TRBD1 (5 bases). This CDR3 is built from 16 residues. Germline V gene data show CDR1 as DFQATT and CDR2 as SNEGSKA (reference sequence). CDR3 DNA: TGCAGTGCTAGAGTGTTCGACAGTGATTCGGCTCAGCCCCGGCATTTT. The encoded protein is CSARVFDSDSAQPRHF.

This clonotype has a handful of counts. CDR3 amino acids: CASSPRGGDTYEQYF. The CDR3 DNA follows: TGTGCCAGCAGTCCCCGCGGCGGAGACACCTACGAGCAGTACTTC. The chain has TRBV27 and TRBJ2-7, with D unresolved. This CDR3 contains 15 residues. Germline CDR1 MNHEY, CDR2 SMNVEV (reference sequence). With 5 bases removed from V and 2 bases from J, the gap between germline ends came to 16 bases.

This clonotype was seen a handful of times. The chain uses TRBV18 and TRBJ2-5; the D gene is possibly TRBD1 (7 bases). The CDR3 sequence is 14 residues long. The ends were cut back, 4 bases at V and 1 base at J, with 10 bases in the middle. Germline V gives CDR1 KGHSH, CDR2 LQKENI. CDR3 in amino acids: CASSHRGLQETQYF. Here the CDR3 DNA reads TGTGCCAGCTCACACAGGGGACTCCAAGAGACCCAGTACTTC.

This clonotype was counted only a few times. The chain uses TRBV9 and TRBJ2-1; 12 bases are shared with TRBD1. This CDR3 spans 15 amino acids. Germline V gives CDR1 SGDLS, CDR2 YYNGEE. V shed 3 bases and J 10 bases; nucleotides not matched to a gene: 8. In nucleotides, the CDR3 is TGTGCCAGCAGCGCCCCGGGACAGGGGGCGTGGGAGCAGTTCTTC. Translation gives CASSAPGQGAWEQFF. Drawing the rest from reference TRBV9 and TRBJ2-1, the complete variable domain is DSGVTQTPKHLITATGQRVTLRCSPRSGDLSVYWYQQSLDQGLQFLIQYYNGEERAKGNILERFSAQQFPDLHSELNLSSLELGDSALYFCASSAPGQGAWEQFFGPGTRLTVL.

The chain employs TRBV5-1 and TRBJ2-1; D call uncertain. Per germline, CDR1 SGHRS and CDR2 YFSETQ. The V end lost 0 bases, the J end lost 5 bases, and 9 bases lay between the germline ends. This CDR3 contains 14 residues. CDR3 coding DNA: TGCGCCAGCAGCTTGGAGGTTTGGGACAATGAGCAGTTCTTC. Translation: CASSLEVWDNEQFF.

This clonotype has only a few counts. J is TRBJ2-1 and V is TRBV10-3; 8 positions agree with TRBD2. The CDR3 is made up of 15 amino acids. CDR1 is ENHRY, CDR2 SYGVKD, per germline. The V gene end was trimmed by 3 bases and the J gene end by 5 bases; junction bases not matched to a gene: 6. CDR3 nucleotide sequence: TGTGCCATCAGTGAACTAGCGGCCTTTAACAATGAGCAGTTCTTC. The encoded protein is CAISELAAFNNEQFF.

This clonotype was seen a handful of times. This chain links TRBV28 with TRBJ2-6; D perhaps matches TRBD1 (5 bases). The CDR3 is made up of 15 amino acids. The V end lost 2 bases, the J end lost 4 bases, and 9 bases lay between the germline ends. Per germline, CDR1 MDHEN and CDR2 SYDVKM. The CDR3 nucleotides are TGTGCCAGCAGTTTAGGGGCGGTGGGGGCCAACGTCCTGACTTTC. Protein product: CASSLGAVGANVLTF.

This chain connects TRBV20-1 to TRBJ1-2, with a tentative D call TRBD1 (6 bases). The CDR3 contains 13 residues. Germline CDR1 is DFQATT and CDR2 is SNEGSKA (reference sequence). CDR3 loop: CSGDDRHYYGYTF. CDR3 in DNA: TGCAGCGGGGACGACAGGCACTACTATGGCTACACCTTC.

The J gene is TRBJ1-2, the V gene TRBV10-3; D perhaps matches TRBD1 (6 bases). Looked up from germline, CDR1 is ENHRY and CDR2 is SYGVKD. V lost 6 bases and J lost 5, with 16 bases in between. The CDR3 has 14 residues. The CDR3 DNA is TGTGCCATCAGCAGGACAGCCGAGGGTTATGGCTACACCTTC. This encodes CAISRTAEGYGYTF.

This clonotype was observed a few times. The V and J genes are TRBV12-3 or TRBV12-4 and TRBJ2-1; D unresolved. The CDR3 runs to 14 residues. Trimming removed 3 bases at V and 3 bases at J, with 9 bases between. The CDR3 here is CASSFAQLYNEQFF. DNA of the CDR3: TGTGCCAGCAGTTTTGCACAGCTCTACAATGAGCAGTTCTTC.

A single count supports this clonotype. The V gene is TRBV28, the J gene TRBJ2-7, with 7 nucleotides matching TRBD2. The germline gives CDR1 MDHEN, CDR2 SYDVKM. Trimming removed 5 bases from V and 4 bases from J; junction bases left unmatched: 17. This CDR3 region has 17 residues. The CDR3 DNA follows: TGTGCCAGCAGTCCACAGCGGATACGGGACTACTGGTACGAGCAGTACTTC. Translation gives CASSPQRIRDYWYEQYF.

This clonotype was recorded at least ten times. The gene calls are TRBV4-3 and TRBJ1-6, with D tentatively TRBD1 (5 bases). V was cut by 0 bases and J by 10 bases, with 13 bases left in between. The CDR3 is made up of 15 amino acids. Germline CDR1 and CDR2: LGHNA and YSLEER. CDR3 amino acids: CASSQESQGQSPLHF. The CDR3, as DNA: TGCGCCAGCAGCCAAGAATCGCAGGGTCAATCACCCCTCCACTTT.

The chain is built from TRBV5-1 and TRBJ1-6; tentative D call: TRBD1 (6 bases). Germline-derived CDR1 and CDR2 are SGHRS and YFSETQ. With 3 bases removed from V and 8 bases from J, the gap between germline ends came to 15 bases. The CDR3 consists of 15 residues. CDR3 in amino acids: CASSSRTAQDSPLHF. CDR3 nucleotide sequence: TGCGCCAGCAGCTCTCGGACAGCCCAGGATTCACCCCTCCACTTT.

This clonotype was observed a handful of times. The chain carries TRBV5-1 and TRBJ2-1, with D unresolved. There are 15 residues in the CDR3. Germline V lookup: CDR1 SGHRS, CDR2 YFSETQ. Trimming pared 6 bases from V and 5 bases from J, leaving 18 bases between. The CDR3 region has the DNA TGCGCCAGCAACTTACCCGGGCCTTCCGACAATGAGCAGTTCTTC. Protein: CASNLPGPSDNEQFF.

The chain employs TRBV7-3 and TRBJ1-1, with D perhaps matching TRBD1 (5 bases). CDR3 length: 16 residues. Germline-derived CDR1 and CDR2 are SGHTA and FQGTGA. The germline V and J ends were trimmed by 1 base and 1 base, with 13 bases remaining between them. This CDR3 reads CASSLSGGRRNTEAFF. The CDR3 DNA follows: TGTGCCAGCAGCTTAAGTGGGGGGAGGAGGAACACTGAAGCTTTCTTT.

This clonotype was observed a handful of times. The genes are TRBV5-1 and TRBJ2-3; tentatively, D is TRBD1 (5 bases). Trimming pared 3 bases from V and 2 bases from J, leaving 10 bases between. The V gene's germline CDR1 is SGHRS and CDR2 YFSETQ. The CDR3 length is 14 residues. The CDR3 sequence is CASSYQDNTDTQYF. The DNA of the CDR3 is TGCGCCAGCAGCTACCAGGACAACACAGATACGCAGTATTTT.

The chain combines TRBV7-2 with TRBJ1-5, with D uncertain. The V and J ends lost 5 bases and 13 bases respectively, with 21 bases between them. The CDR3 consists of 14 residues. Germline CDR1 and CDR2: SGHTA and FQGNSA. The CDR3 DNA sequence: TGTGCCAGCAGCCATCCCCCCCATGACAAGCAACAGCATTTT. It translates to CASSHPPHDKQQHF.

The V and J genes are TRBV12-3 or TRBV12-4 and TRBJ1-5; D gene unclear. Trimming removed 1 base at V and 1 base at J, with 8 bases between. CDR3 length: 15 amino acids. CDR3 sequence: CASSLGVGSNQPQHF. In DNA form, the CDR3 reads TGTGCCAGCAGTTTAGGGGTGGGGAGCAATCAGCCCCAGCATTTT.

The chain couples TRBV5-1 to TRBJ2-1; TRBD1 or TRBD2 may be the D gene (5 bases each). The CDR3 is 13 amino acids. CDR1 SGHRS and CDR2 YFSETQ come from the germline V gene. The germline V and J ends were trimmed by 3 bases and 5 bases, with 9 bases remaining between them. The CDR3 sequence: CASSWDLDNEQFF. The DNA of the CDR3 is TGCGCCAGCAGCTGGGACCTTGACAATGAGCAGTTCTTC. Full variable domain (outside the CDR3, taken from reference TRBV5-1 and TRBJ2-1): KAGVTQTPRYLIKTRGQQVTLSCSPISGHRSVSWYQQTPGQGLQFLFEYFSETQRNKGNFPGRFSGRQFSNSRSEMNVSTLELGDSALYLCASSWDLDNEQFFGPGTRLTVL.

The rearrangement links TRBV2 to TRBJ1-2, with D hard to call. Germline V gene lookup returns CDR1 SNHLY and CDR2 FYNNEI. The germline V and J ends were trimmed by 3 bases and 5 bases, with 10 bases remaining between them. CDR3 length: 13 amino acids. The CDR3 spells CASSDRIPYGYTF. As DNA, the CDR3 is TGTGCCAGCAGTGACAGGATCCCTTATGGCTACACCTTC.